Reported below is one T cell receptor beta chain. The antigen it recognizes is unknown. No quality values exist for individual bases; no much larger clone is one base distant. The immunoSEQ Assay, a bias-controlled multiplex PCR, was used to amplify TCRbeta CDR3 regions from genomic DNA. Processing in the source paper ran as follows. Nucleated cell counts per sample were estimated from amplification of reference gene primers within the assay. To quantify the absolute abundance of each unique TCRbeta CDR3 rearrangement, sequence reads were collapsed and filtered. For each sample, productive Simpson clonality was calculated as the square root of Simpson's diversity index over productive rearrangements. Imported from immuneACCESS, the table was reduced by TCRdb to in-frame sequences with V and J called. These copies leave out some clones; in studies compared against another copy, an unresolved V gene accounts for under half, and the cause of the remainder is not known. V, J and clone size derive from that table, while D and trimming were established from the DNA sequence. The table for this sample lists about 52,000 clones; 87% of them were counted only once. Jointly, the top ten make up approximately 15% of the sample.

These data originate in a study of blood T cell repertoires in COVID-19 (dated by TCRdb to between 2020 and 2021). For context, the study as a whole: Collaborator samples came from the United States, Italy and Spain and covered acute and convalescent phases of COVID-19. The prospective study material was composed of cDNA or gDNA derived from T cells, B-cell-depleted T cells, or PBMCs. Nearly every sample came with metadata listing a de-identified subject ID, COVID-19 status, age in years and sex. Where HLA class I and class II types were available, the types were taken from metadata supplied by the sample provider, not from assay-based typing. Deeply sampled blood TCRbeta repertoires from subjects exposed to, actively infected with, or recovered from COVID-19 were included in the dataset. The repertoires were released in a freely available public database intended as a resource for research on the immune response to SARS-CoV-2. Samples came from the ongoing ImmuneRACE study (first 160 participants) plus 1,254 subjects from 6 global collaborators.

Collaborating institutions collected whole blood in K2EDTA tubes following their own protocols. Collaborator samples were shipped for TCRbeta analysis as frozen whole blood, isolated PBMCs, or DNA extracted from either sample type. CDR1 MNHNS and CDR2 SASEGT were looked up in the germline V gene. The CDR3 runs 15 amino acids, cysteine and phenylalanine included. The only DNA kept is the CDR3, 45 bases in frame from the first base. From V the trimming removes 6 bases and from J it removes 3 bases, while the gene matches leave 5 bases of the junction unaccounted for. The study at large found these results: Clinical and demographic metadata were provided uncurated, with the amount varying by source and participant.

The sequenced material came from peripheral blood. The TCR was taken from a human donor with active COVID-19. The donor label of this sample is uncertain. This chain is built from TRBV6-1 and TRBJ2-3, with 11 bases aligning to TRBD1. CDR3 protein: CASRPGQGVTDTQYF. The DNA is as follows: TGTGCCAGCAGACCGGGACAGGGGGTAACAGATACGCAGTATTTT.